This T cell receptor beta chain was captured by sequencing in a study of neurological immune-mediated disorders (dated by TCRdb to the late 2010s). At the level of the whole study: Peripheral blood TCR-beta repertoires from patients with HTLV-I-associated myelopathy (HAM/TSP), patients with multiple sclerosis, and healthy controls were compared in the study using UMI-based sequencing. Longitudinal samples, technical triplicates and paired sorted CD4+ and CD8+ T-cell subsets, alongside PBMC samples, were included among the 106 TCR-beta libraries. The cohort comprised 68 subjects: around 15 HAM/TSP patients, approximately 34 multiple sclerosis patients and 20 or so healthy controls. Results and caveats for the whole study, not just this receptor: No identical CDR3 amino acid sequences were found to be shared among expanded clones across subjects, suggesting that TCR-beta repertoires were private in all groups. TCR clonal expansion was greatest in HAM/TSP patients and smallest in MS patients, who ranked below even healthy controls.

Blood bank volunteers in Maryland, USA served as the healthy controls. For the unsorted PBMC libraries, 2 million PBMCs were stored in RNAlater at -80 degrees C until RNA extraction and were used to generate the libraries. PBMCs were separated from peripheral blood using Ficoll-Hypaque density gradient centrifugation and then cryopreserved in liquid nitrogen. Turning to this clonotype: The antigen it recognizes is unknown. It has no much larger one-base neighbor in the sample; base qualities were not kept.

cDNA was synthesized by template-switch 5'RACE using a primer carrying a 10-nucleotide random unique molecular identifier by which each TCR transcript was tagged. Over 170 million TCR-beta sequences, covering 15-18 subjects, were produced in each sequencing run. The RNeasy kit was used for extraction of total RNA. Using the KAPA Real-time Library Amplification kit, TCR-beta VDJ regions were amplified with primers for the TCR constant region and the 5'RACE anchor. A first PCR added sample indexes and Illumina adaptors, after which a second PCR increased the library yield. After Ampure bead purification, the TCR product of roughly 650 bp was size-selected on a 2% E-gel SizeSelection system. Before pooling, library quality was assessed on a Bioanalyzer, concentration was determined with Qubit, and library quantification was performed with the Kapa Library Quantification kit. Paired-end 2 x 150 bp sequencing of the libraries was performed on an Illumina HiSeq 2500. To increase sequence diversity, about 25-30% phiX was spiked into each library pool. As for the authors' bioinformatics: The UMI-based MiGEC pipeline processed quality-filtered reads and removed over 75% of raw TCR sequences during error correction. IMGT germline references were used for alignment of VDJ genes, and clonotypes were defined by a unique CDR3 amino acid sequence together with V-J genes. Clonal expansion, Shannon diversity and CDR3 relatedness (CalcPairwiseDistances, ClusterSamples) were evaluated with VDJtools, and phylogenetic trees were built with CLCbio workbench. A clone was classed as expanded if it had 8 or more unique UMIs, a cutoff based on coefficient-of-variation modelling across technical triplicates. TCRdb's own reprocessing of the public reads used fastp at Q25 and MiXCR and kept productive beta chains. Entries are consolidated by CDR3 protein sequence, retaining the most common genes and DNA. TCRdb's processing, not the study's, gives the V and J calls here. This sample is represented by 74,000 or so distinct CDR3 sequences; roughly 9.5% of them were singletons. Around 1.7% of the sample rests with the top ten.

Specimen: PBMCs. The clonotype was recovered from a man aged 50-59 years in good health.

CDR3 loop: CASSLLKCSGYTF. The nucleotides read TGTGCCAGCAGCTTGCTGAAGTGTAGTGGCTACACCTTC. The sequence is built from TRBV5-6 and TRBJ1-2, with the D gene call left open. Including cysteine and phenylalanine, the CDR3 has 13 amino acids. Of all the DNA, just the CDR3 is kept, 39 bases in frame from base 1. In the germline V gene, CDR1 corresponds to SGHDT and CDR2 to YYEEEE. Deletion took 1 base off V and 7 bases off J, with a span of 11 bases between the germline ends. Extended through the reference TRBV5-6 and TRBJ1-2 proteins, this CDR3 yields the full variable domain: DAGVTQSPTHLIKTRGQQVTLRCSPKSGHDTVSWYQQALGQGPQFIFQYYEEEERQRGNFPDRFSGHQFPNYSSELNVNALLLGDSALYLCASSLLKCSGYTFGSGTRLTVV.